The 9 T cell receptor beta chains below come from one sample, sequenced in a study of cytomegalovirus exposure and HLA in healthy donors (TCRdb year 2017). The library was made by the immunoSEQ multiplex PCR assay. For the multiplex PCR, a mixture combining 60 forward primers for TCR Vbeta segments and 13 reverse primers for TCR Jbeta segments was used. Held by TCRdb, this immuneACCESS table contains in-frame sequences only and omits some clones. Under half of the omission traces to an unresolved V gene where checked; the cause of the rest is unknown. This sample comprises about 130,000 clones, roughly 74% of them detected only once. The ten largest account for nearly 6% of the sample. Sequenced: PBMCs. The receptors shown here come from a woman aged 45-60 years in good health and CMV-seropositive.

The chain is built from TRBV6-5 and TRBJ2-1; the D gene is possibly TRBD1 (5 bases). The V end was cut by 2 bases, the J end by 6 bases, with 17 bases between. This CDR3 spans 16 amino acids. Germline CDR1 and CDR2: MNHEY and SVGAGI. The CDR3 DNA is TGTGCCAGCAGTTACGGTTTACCGGGTGGGGCCAATGAGCAGTTCTTC. Protein sequence: CASSYGLPGGANEQFF.

The J gene is TRBJ1-4, the V gene TRBV9, with D maybe TRBD1 (6 bases). Trimming cost V 0 bases and J 10 bases, with 16 bases left between them. CDR3 length: 15 amino acids. Germline V gene sequence: CDR1 SGDLS, CDR2 YYNGEE. In DNA form, the CDR3 reads TGTGCCAGCAGCGTAGTGAGCGACAGGAACGTAAAACTGTTTTTT. Its translation: CASSVVSDRNVKLFF.

This clone occurred a few times. The chain has TRBV11-3 and TRBJ2-2; 9 bases are shared with TRBD1. From germline, CDR1 is SGHNT and CDR2 YENEEA. This CDR3 is built from 16 residues. J was trimmed by 4 bases and V by 6 bases; bases with no gene match: 9. This CDR3 is CASSVLQGASTGELFF. In DNA, the CDR3 is TGTGCCAGCAGTGTGTTACAGGGGGCTAGCACCGGGGAGCTGTTTTTT.

This chain links TRBV2 with TRBJ2-5, with D unclear. CDR3 size: 14 residues. The ends were cut back, 3 bases at V and 1 base at J, with 9 bases in the middle. Germline V gene data show CDR1 as SNHLY and CDR2 as FYNNEI. The CDR3 DNA sequence: TGTGCCAGCAGTGAGTACTTATCCCAAGAGACCCAGTACTTC. It codes for CASSEYLSQETQYF. The full variable domain, rest sourced from reference TRBV2 and TRBJ2-5, is EPEVTQTPSHQVTQMGQEVILRCVPISNHLYFYWYRQILGQKVEFLVSFYNNEISEKSEIFDDQFSVERPDGSNFTLKIRSTKLEDSAMYFCASSEYLSQETQYFGPGTRLLVL.

This chain connects TRBV9 to TRBJ1-3; TRBD1 agrees at 9 bases. The CDR3 loop spans 17 amino acids. The germline V gene encodes CDR1 SGDLS and CDR2 YYNGEE. Germline trimming cut 2 bases from V and 3 bases from J; bases unmatched to any gene: 9. In DNA, the CDR3 is TGTGCCAGCAGCGTGAATCGGGACAGGGAGGGTGGAAACACCATATATTTT. It is translated as CASSVNRDREGGNTIYF. Using reference TRBV9 and TRBJ1-3 for the parts outside the CDR3, the full variable domain is DSGVTQTPKHLITATGQRVTLRCSPRSGDLSVYWYQQSLDQGLQFLIQYYNGEERAKGNILERFSAQQFPDLHSELNLSSLELGDSALYFCASSVNRDREGGNTIYFGEGSWLTVV.

This chain connects TRBV27 to TRBJ2-5; a possible D gene is TRBD1 (6 bases). Trimming took 3 bases from V and 5 from J, leaving 13 bases between them. The germline CDR1 and CDR2 sequences are MNHEY and SMNVEV (reference sequence). The CDR3 spans 14 residues. The CDR3 DNA reads TGTGCCAGCAGTTTTTTGGTGGGGGCCGAGACCCAGTACTTC. Protein sequence: CASSFLVGAETQYF.

This clone appeared a single time. Different DNA sequences within this sample yield the same CDR3. The chain uses TRBV7-9 and TRBJ2-7; 7 nucleotides line up with TRBD2. J was trimmed by 2 bases and V by 1 base; bases with no gene match: 2. Germline CDR1 reads SEHNR; CDR2 reads FQNEAQ (reference sequence). The CDR3 extends over 14 amino acids. This CDR3 reads CASSLGGGPYEQYF. CDR3 DNA sequence: TGTGCCAGCAGCTTAGGCGGGGGTCCCTACGAGCAGTACTTC.

This chain uses TRBV2 with TRBJ1-2; D is unresolved. Looked up from germline, CDR1 is SNHLY and CDR2 is FYNNEI. The CDR3 runs 15 residues. V lost 6 bases and J lost 1, with 15 bases in between. CDR3 sequence reads: CASSSMRVLNYGYTF. The CDR3 bases are TGTGCCAGCAGCTCGATGCGAGTCCTTAACTATGGCTACACCTTC.

This clone was recorded only once. The CDR3 DNA follows: TGTGCCAGCAGCCGGGAGAACGAGCAGTACTTC. Translated, it gives CASSRENEQYF. The chain couples TRBV6-5 to TRBJ2-7; perhaps TRBD2 as D (6 bases). The CDR3 spans 11 residues. Trimming removed 6 bases at V and 5 bases at J, with 8 bases between. Germline values: CDR1 MNHEY, CDR2 SVGAGI.